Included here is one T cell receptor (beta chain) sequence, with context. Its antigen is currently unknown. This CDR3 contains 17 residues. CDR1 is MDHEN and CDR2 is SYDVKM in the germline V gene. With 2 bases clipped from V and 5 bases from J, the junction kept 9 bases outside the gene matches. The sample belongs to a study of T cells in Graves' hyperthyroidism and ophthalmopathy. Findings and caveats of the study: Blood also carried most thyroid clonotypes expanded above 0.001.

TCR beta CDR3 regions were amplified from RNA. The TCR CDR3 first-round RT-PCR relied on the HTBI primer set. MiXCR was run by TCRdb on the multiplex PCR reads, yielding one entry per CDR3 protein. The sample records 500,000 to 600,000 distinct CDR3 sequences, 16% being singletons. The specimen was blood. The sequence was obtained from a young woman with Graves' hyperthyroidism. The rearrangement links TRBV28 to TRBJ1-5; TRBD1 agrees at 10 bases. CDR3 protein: CASSLERQGAGDQPQHF. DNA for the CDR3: TGTGCCAGCAGTTTAGAGCGACAGGGGGCTGGCGATCAGCCCCAGCATTTT.